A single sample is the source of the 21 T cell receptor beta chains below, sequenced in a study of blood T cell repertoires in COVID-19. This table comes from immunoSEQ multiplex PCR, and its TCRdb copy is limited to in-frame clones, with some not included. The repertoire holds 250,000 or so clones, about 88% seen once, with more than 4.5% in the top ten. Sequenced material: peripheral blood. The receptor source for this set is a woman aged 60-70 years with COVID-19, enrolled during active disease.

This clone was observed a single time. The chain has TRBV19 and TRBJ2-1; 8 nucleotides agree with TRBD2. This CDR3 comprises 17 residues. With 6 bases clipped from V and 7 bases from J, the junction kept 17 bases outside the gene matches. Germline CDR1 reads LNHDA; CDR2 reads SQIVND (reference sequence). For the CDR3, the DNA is TGTGCCAGTAGCCCGGGGGGGCGGTTACTACTCCGTAATGAGCAGTTCTTC. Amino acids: CASSPGGRLLLRNEQFF.

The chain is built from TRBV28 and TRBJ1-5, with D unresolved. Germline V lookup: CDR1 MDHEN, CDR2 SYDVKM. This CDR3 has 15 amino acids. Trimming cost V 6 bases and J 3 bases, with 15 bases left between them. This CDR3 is CASSKRGGYNQPQHF. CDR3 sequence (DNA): TGTGCCAGCAGCAAAAGAGGCGGATACAATCAGCCCCAGCATTTT.

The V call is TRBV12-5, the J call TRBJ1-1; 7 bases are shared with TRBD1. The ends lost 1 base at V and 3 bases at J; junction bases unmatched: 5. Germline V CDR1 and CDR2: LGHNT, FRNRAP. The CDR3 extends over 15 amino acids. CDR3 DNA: TGTGCTAGTGGTTTGGCAGGACAGGCGTACACTGAAGCTTTCTTT. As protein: CASGLAGQAYTEAFF.

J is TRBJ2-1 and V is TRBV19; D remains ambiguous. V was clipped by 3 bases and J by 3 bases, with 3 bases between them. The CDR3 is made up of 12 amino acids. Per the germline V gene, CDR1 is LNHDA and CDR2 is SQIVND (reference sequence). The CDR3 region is CASSINYNEQFF. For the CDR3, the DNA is TGTGCCAGTAGTATCAACTACAATGAGCAGTTCTTC. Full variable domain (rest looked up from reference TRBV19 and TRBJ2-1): DGGITQSPKYLFRKEGQNVTLSCEQNLNHDAMYWYRQDPGQGLRLIYYSQIVNDFQKGDIAEGYSVSREKKESFPLTVTSAQKNPTAFYLCASSINYNEQFFGPGTRLTVL.

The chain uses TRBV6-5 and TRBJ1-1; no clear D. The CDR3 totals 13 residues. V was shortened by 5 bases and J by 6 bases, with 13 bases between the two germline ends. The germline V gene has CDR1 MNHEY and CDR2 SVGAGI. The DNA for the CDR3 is TGTGCCAGCAGTATGGGCCAGGAGGCTGAAGCTTTCTTT. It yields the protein CASSMGQEAEAFF.

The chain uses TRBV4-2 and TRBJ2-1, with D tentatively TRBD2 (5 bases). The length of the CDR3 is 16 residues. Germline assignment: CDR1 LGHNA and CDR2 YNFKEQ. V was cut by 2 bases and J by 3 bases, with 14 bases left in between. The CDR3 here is CASSQLATGSYNEQFF. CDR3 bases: TGTGCCAGCAGCCAACTAGCAACTGGGAGCTACAATGAGCAGTTCTTC.

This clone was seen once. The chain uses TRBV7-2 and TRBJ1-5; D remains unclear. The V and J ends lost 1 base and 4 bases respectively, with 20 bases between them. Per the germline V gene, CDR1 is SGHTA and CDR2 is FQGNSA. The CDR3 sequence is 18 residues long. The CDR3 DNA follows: TGTGCCAGCAGCTTAGTTGGGTTCAGTAGGGCGGGTAATCAGCCCCAGCATTTT. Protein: CASSLVGFSRAGNQPQHF.

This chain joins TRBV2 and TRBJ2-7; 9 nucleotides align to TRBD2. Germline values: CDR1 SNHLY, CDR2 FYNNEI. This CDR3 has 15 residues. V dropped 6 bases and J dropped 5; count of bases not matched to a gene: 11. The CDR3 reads CASRQAGGGFNEQYF. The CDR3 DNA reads TGTGCCAGCAGGCAAGCGGGAGGAGGTTTCAACGAGCAGTACTTC.

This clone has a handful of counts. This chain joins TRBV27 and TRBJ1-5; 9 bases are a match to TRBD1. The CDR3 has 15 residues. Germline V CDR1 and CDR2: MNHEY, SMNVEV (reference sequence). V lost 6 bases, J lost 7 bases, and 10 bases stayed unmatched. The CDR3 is CASRWTGVGEQPQHF. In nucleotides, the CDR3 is TGTGCCAGCAGATGGACAGGGGTAGGAGAACAGCCCCAGCATTTT.

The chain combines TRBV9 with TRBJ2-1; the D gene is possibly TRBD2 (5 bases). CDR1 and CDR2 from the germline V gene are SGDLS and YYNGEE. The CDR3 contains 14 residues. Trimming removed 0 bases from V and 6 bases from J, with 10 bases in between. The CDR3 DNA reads TGTGCCAGCAGCGTAGGACCCGAGGGCAATGAGCAGTTCTTC. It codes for CASSVGPEGNEQFF.

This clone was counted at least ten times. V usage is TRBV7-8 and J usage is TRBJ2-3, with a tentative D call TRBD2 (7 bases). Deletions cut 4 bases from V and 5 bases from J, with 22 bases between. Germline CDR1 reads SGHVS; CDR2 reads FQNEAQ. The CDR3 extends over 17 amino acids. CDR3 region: CASSSGRGARFLDTQYF. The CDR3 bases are TGTGCCAGCAGCTCCGGCCGGGGGGCCCGGTTCTTAGATACGCAGTATTTT. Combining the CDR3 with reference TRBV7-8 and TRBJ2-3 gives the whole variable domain GAGVSQSPRYKVAKRGQDVALRCDPISGHVSLFWYQQALGQGPEFLTYFQNEAQLDKSGLPSDRFFAERPEGSVSTLKIQRTQQEDSAVYLCASSSGRGARFLDTQYFGPGTRLTVL.

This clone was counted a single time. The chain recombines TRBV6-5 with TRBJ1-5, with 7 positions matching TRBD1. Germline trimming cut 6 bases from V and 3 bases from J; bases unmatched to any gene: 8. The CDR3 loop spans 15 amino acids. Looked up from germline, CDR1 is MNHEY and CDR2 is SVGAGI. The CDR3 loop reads CASRLDRAPNQPQHF. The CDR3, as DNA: TGTGCCAGCAGGCTCGACAGGGCCCCCAATCAGCCCCAGCATTTT.

CDR3 coding DNA: TGTGCCAGCAGTTTAACGGGCCAGGGGGGCTACACCTTC. Its protein product is CASSLTGQGGYTF. The V and J genes are TRBV27 and TRBJ1-2; D perhaps matches TRBD1 (6 bases). Germline CDR1 MNHEY, CDR2 SMNVEV (reference sequence). V lost 2 bases and J 8 bases, leaving 12 bases between the germline ends. This CDR3 has 13 residues.

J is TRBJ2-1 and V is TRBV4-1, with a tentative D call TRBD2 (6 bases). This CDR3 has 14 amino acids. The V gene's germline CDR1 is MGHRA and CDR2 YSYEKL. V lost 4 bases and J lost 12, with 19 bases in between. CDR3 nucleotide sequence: TGCGCCAGCAGCCCACAAGGCACGGGAGTTCGGCAGTTCTTC. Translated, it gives CASSPQGTGVRQFF.

The CDR3 sequence: CATRDTGDTEAFF. CDR3 sequence (DNA): TGTGCCACCAGAGATACAGGGGACACTGAAGCTTTCTTT. This chain joins TRBV6-5 and TRBJ1-1, with TRBD1 matching 7 bases. V was pared by 10 bases and J by 3 bases, with 8 bases of the junction left unmatched. The CDR3 has 13 residues. CDR1 MNHEY and CDR2 SVGAGI come from the germline V gene.

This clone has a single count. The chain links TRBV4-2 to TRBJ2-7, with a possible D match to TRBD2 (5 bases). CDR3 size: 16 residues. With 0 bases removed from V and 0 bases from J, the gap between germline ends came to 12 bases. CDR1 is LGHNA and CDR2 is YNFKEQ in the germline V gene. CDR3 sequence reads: CASSQDHLAGSYEQYF. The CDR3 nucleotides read TGTGCCAGCAGCCAAGACCATCTGGCGGGCTCCTACGAGCAGTACTTC.

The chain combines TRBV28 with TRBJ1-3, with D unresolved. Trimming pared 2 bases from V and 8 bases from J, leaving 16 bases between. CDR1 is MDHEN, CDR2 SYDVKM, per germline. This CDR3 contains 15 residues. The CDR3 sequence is CASSLTPPSRHTIYF. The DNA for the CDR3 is TGTGCCAGCAGTTTAACTCCCCCTTCGCGGCACACCATATATTTT.

CDR3 amino acids: CSGQGAGELFF. DNA of the CDR3: TGCAGCGGACAGGGTGCCGGGGAGCTGTTTTTT. The chain joins TRBV29-1 to TRBJ2-2, with 7 bases identical to TRBD1. V trimming: 7 bases; J trimming: 6 bases; junction bases outside the gene matches: 2. This CDR3 is 11 amino acids long. Germline assignment: CDR1 SQVTM and CDR2 ANQGSEA.

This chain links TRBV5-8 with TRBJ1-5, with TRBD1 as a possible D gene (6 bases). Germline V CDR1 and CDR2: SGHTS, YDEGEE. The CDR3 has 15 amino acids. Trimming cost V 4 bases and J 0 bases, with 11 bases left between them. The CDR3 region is CASSTGQYSNQPQHF. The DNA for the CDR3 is TGTGCCAGCAGCACCGGACAGTATAGCAATCAGCCCCAGCATTTT.

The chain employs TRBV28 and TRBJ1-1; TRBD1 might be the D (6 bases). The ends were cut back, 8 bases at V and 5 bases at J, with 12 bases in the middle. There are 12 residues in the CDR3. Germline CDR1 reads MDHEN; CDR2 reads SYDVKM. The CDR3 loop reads CASLTGLTEAFF. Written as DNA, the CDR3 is TGTGCCAGCCTTACAGGGTTAACTGAAGCTTTCTTT.

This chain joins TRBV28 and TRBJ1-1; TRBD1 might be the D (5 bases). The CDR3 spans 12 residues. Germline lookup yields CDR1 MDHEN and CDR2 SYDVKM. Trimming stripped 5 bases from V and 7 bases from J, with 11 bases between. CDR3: CASSPQGVEAFF. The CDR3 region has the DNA TGTGCCAGCAGTCCGCAGGGCGTTGAAGCTTTCTTT.